This entry concerns a single TCR beta chain. The data derive from a study of blood T cell repertoires in COVID-19. Overall study context: T cells, B-cell-depleted T cells, or PBMCs provided the cDNA or gDNA that served as material.

Data came from immunoSEQ multiplex PCR; TCRdb stores just in-frame clones and leaves some out. The table has 110,000 to 150,000 clones, roughly 80% seen once; the top ten hold approximately 8.4%. Trimming stripped 3 bases from V and 6 bases from J, with 15 bases between. Germline CDR1 is SEHNR and CDR2 is FQNEAQ (reference sequence). The CDR3 contains 14 residues. Adults between roughly 18 and 95 years of age took part from 20 to 25 US areas. Participant reports of clinical history set cohort assignment. Sequenced input: PBMCs or T cells enriched from blood (not recorded which). This receptor was obtained from a man over 45 who had recovered from COVID-19. The J gene is TRBJ2-7, the V gene TRBV7-9; D unclear. CDR3 sequence reads: CASSLSSGVIEQYF. Here the CDR3 DNA reads TGTGCCAGCAGCTTGTCTTCGGGTGTAATCGAGCAGTACTTC.